This T cell receptor beta chain originates from a study of response to subunit inactivated influenza vaccine (dated by TCRdb to 2016 to 2019). Broadly, across the study: Deep quantitative profiling of the T cell receptor repertoire was used in the study to follow responses to a trivalent subunit inactivated influenza vaccine.

The germline V gene supplies CDR1 MNHEY and CDR2 SVGEGT. V and J lose 5 bases and 5 bases, and a span of 12 bases separates them. The CDR3 runs 13 amino acids, cysteine and phenylalanine included. The entry retains the CDR3 DNA only, 39 bases that are in frame from base 1. The paper's findings and limits, for the study overall: The authors suggested that each seasonal influenza vaccination may recruit only a limited number of new T cells.

Worth noting for this clonotype: This clone's antigen is unknown. The input lacks base qualities; no much larger clone sits a single base away.

The receptor library was made with RT-PCR. Sequencing relied on an Illumina HiSeq 2500. TCRdb reran the public reads through fastp at Q25 and MiXCR, keeping productive beta chains. Every CDR3 protein is listed once, alongside the most common genes and DNA of its rows. The sample table lists over 650,000 distinct CDR3 sequences, about a fifth of them with a count of one. 11% of the sample is taken by the ten largest. This TCR derives from a man in his fifties who received an inactivated influenza vaccine. Donor details come from another sample of the same person, matched by shared clones. Sequences were derived from PBMCs from blood, sampled more than 4 days after vaccination. The chain uses TRBV6-2 or TRBV6-3 and TRBJ1-1; TRBD1 might be the D gene, on 5 matching bases. The DNA sequence is TGTGCCAGCAGTCAGGGTGTCCGGACTGAAGCTTTCTTT. It specifies CASSQGVRTEAFF.